This passage covers 20 T cell receptor beta chains from one sample sequenced in a study of blood T cell repertoires in COVID-19. Using immunoSEQ multiplex PCR, the repertoire was profiled, and TCRdb retains in-frame clones only, with some absent. Of hundreds of thousands of clones in the sample, around 84% were seen once. Specimen: peripheral blood. The receptors were gathered from a man aged 50 to 59 with acute or convalescent COVID-19.

The chain is built from TRBV12-5 and TRBJ1-5, with D possibly matching TRBD1 (5 bases). This CDR3 is 14 amino acids long. V lost 4 bases to trimming and J lost 5 bases, with 12 bases between them. Germline lookup yields CDR1 LGHNT and CDR2 FRNRAP. Here the CDR3 reads CASGSGGTDQPQHF. As DNA, the CDR3 is TGTGCTAGTGGTTCAGGCGGGACCGATCAGCCCCAGCATTTT. Full variable domain (rest looked up from reference TRBV12-5 and TRBJ1-5): DARVTQTPRHKVTEMGQEVTMRCQPILGHNTVFWYRQTMMQGLELLAYFRNRAPLDDSGMPKDRFSAEMPDATLATLKIQPSEPRDSAVYFCASGSGGTDQPQHFGDGTRLSIL.

The CDR3 region is CASSLVTGNTEAFF. CDR3 DNA: TGTGCCAGCAGCTTGGTCACCGGGAACACTGAAGCTTTCTTT. This chain uses TRBV7-2 with TRBJ1-1, with D unclear. CDR1 and CDR2 (germline): SGHTA, FQGNSA. Trimming removed 3 bases from V and 1 base from J, with 9 bases in between. This CDR3 has 14 amino acids.

This clone appeared once. The chain joins TRBV18 to TRBJ2-1, with TRBD1 matching 7 bases. Per germline, CDR1 KGHSH and CDR2 LQKENI. J lost 7 bases, V lost 2 bases, and 8 bases had no gene match. The length of the CDR3 is 15 residues. The CDR3 loop reads CASSPLTGAGNEQFF. The CDR3 DNA reads TGTGCCAGCTCACCATTAACAGGGGCAGGGAATGAGCAGTTCTTC. Combining the CDR3 with reference TRBV18 and TRBJ2-1 gives the whole variable domain NAGVMQNPRHLVRRRGQEARLRCSPMKGHSHVYWYRQLPEEGLKFMVYLQKENIIDESGMPKERFSAEFPKEGPSILRIQQVVRGDSAAYFCASSPLTGAGNEQFFGPGTRLTVL.

V and J are TRBV5-1 and TRBJ1-6; 11 bases are shared with TRBD1. The V gene's germline CDR1 is SGHRS and CDR2 YFSETQ. CDR3 size: 14 residues. V trimming: 4 bases; J trimming: 9 bases; junction bases outside the gene matches: 3. CDR3 amino acids: CASSEGTGGSPLHF. The CDR3 bases are TGCGCCAGCAGCGAGGGGACAGGGGGTTCACCCCTCCACTTT. Using reference TRBV5-1 and TRBJ1-6 for the parts outside the CDR3, the full variable domain is KAGVTQTPRYLIKTRGQQVTLSCSPISGHRSVSWYQQTPGQGLQFLFEYFSETQRNKGNFPGRFSGRQFSNSRSEMNVSTLELGDSALYLCASSEGTGGSPLHFGNGTRLTVT.

This clone was seen a handful of times. The V gene is TRBV3-1 (or the pseudogene TRBV3-2), the J gene TRBJ2-1, with 8 bases identical to TRBD2. This CDR3 has 16 residues. CDR1 is LGHDT and CDR2 is YNNKEL in the germline V gene (reference sequence). V gave up 0 bases and J gave up 7 bases; unmatched junction bases: 8. The CDR3 spells CASSQDRQAGANEQFF. The DNA for the CDR3 is TGTGCCAGCAGCCAAGATCGGCAAGCGGGGGCGAATGAGCAGTTCTTC.

This rearrangement joins TRBV5-1 to TRBJ2-3, with D tentatively TRBD2 (5 bases). The V gene's germline CDR1 is SGHRS and CDR2 YFSETQ. With 6 bases removed from V and 2 bases from J, the gap between germline ends came to 13 bases. This CDR3 spans 14 amino acids. The DNA of the CDR3 is TGCGCCAGCACCCCGGGAAGGTCCACAGATACGCAGTATTTT. It codes for CASTPGRSTDTQYF.

This rearrangement joins TRBV27 to TRBJ1-1; 11 nucleotides line up with TRBD1. The V segment lost 2 bases and the J segment 4 bases; nucleotides outside the gene matches: 3. The germline V gene has CDR1 MNHEY and CDR2 SMNVEV (reference sequence). The CDR3 consists of 15 residues. The CDR3 sequence is CASSLIGTGGTEAFF. The CDR3 DNA sequence: TGTGCCAGCAGTTTAATCGGGACAGGGGGCACTGAAGCTTTCTTT.

The V gene is TRBV5-1, the J gene TRBJ1-1; no reliable D call. The V end was cut by 2 bases, the J end by 0 bases, with 8 bases between. The CDR3 covers 14 residues. Germline V gene data show CDR1 as SGHRS and CDR2 as YFSETQ. The CDR3 spells CASSLDGMNTEAFF. The CDR3 nucleotides are TGCGCCAGCAGCTTAGACGGGATGAACACTGAAGCTTTCTTT.

This clone was seen repeatedly, ten times or more. This chain joins TRBV21-1 and TRBJ1-1; the table names TRBD1, a call not compared with the DNA. TRBV21-1 is a pseudogene segment. The CDR3 contains 16 residues. The CDR3 is CASSKKLGQAGTEAFF. For the CDR3, the DNA is TGTGCCAGCAGCAAAAAGCTGGGACAGGCGGGGACTGAAGCTTTCTTT.

This clone was found once. The chain is built from TRBV18 and TRBJ1-1; no definite D call. V lost 1 base and J lost 0, with 9 bases in between. The CDR3 has 15 amino acids. CDR1 KGHSH and CDR2 LQKENI come from the germline V gene. The CDR3 is CASSPQAGMNTEAFF. CDR3 coding DNA: TGTGCCAGCTCACCACAGGCGGGTATGAACACTGAAGCTTTCTTT. Together with reference TRBV18 and TRBJ1-1, the CDR3 gives the full variable domain: NAGVMQNPRHLVRRRGQEARLRCSPMKGHSHVYWYRQLPEEGLKFMVYLQKENIIDESGMPKERFSAEFPKEGPSILRIQQVVRGDSAAYFCASSPQAGMNTEAFFGQGTRLTVV.

This chain links TRBV7-8 with TRBJ1-3, with 11 bases lining up with TRBD1. CDR3 size: 16 residues. Germline V gene lookup returns CDR1 SGHVS and CDR2 FQNEAQ. V lost 5 bases to trimming and J lost 4 bases; unmatched junction nucleotides: 7. In DNA form, the CDR3 reads TGTGCCAGCAGCCTAGGACAGGGGGCTACCGGAAACACCATATATTTT. This sequence encodes CASSLGQGATGNTIYF.

The CDR3 here is CASSSGSLGSQPQHF. The CDR3, as DNA: TGTGCCAGCAGTTCAGGGTCATTAGGGTCTCAGCCCCAGCATTTT. The V and J genes are TRBV6-5 and TRBJ1-5; tentative D call: TRBD1 (5 bases). The germline CDR1 and CDR2 sequences are MNHEY and SVGAGI. CDR3 length: 15 amino acids. Trimming removed 4 bases from V and 6 bases from J, with 16 bases in between.

The rearrangement links TRBV2 to TRBJ1-1, with 7 bases lining up with TRBD1. CDR3 length equals 19 residues. CDR1 is SNHLY, CDR2 FYNNEI, per germline. Trimming at V came to 6 bases and at J to 0 bases, leaving 19 bases not matched to a gene. The CDR3 spells CASRDPWDSSKGLNTEAFF. CDR3 nucleotide sequence: TGTGCCAGCAGGGACCCATGGGACAGCTCAAAGGGGTTGAACACTGAAGCTTTCTTT.

V and J are TRBV7-8 and TRBJ1-1; tentative D call: TRBD1 (5 bases). This CDR3 is 15 amino acids long. Germline-derived CDR1 and CDR2 are SGHVS and FQNEAQ. V was clipped by 0 bases and J by 8 bases, with 16 bases between them. CDR3 nucleotides: TGTGCCAGCAGCTTAGCGAGGCAGGGTGAGGCAGAAGCTTTCTTT. Translating gives CASSLARQGEAEAFF.

J is TRBJ1-1 and V is TRBV5-4; TRBD1 matches at 8 bases. Germline V gene sequence: CDR1 SGHNT, CDR2 YYREEE (reference sequence). This CDR3 is built from 17 residues. Losses at the gene ends were 4 bases for V and 1 base for J; bases not matched to a gene: 12. The CDR3 DNA reads TGTGCCAGCAGCCCCCTCGGGACAGGATACTCGAACACTGAAGCTTTCTTT. It yields the protein CASSPLGTGYSNTEAFF.

The rearrangement joins TRBV2 to TRBJ1-1; no reliable D call. Trimming cost V 7 bases and J 4 bases, with 16 bases left between them. The CDR3 is 14 residues long. Germline values: CDR1 SNHLY, CDR2 FYNNEI. The DNA for the CDR3 is TGTGCCAGCAATGTTCCTCGGAGAAGCACTGAAGCTTTCTTT. It encodes CASNVPRRSTEAFF.

The chain recombines TRBV6-5 with TRBJ1-6; D possibly corresponds to TRBD1 (5 bases). The CDR3 sequence is 12 residues long. With 8 bases removed from V and 8 bases from J, the gap between germline ends came to 10 bases. Germline values: CDR1 MNHEY, CDR2 SVGAGI. The chain's CDR3 is CASRPGYSPLHF. CDR3 coding DNA: TGTGCCAGCCGGCCAGGGTATTCACCCCTCCACTTT.

This clone has a single count. The genes are TRBV11-3 and TRBJ2-1, with 9 positions matching TRBD1. The germline gives CDR1 SGHNT, CDR2 YENEEA. Trimming at V came to 1 base and at J to 9 bases, leaving 10 bases not matched to a gene. The CDR3 totals 16 residues. The CDR3 region is CASSLGGTGKGIEQFF. CDR3 DNA sequence: TGTGCCAGCAGCTTAGGAGGGACAGGGAAGGGAATTGAGCAGTTCTTC. The whole variable domain, remainder taken from reference TRBV11-3 and TRBJ2-1, is EAGVVQSPRYKIIEKKQPVAFWCNPISGHNTLYWYLQNLGQGPELLIRYENEEAVDDSQLPKDRFSAERLKGVDSTLKIQPAELGDSAVYLCASSLGGTGKGIEQFFGPGTRLTVL.

The chain has TRBV9 and TRBJ1-3; TRBD1 agrees at 7 bases. Losses at the gene ends were 1 base for V and 7 bases for J; bases not matched to a gene: 8. The CDR3 totals 15 residues. The germline V gene encodes CDR1 SGDLS and CDR2 YYNGEE. The CDR3 spells CASSVMQGGANTIYF. The CDR3 region has the DNA TGTGCCAGCAGCGTAATGCAGGGGGGTGCGAACACCATATATTTT.

The chain couples TRBV29-1 to TRBJ2-7; possibly TRBD1 for D (7 bases). CDR1 and CDR2 (germline): SQVTM, ANQGSEA. The V gene lost 4 bases and the J gene lost 4 bases, with 14 bases spanning the gap. This CDR3 comprises 13 residues. The CDR3 DNA is TGCAGCGTTGTCCCCCCAGGGGGGTACGAGCAGTACTTC. This codes for CSVVPPGGYEQYF.